What follows is one T cell receptor beta chain and its context. The antigen remains undetermined. V lost 0 bases to trimming and J lost 1 base; unmatched junction nucleotides: 2. The CDR3 length is 16 residues. In germline, CDR1 is LGHNA, CDR2 YNFKEQ. Data came from immunoSEQ multiplex PCR; TCRdb stores just in-frame clones and leaves some out. The data show roughly 50,000 clones, 91% seen once. This sample was taken from a study of T cells in localized non-small cell lung cancer. Whole-study results and caveats: The study linked higher blood T cell density to longer overall survival. Of the tissues analyzed, uninvolved adjacent lung showed maximal T cell clonality, greater than tumor.

V and J are TRBV4-2 and TRBJ1-1, with TRBD1 matching 10 bases. The TCR was taken from a man aged 40-75 years with stage I lung adenocarcinoma. The material was peripheral blood, obtained before any cancer treatment. DNA for the CDR3: TGTGCCAGCAGCCAAGATTGGACAGGGGGGAACACTGAAGCTTTCTTT. Encoded protein: CASSQDWTGGNTEAFF.